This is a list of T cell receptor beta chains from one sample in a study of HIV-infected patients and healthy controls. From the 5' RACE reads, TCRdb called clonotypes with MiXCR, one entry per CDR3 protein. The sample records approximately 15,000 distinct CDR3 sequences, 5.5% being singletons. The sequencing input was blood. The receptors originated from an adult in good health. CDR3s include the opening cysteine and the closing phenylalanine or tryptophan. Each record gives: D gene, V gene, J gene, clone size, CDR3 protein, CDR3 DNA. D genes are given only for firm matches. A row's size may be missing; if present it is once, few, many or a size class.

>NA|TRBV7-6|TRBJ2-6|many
CASSPTSPSSGANVLTF
TGTGCCAGCAGCCCAACGTCACCTTCTTCTGGGGCCAACGTCCTGACTTTC
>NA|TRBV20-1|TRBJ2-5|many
CSARGDKRNQETQYF
TGCAGTGCTAGGGGAGACAAACGGAATCAAGAGACCCAGTACTTC
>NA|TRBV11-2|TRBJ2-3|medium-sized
CASSLVLGRVDTQYF
TGTGCCAGCAGCTTAGTATTAGGCAGGGTGGATACGCAGTATTTT
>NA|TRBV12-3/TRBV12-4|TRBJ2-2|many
CASGVGAPGELFF
TGTGCCAGCGGAGTTGGGGCCCCCGGGGAGCTGTTTTTT
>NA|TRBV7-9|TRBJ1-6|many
CASSHNRAAYNSPLHF
TGTGCCAGCAGCCACAACAGGGCAGCGTATAATTCACCCCTCCACTTT
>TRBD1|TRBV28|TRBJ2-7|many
CASSLWGRGSYEQYF
TGTGCCAGCAGTTTATGGGGCAGGGGGTCCTACGAGCAGTACTTC
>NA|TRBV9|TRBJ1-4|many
CASSVSGGEKLFF
TGTGCCAGCAGCGTATCAGGAGGGGAAAAACTGTTTTTT
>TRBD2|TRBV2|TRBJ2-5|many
CASSEPGGRQETQYF
TGTGCCAGCAGTGAGCCCGGGGGGAGGCAAGAGACCCAGTACTTC
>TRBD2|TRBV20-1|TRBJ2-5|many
CSASIHTSGYQETQYF
TGCAGTGCTAGTATCCATACTAGCGGATACCAAGAGACCCAGTACTTC
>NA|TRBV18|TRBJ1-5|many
CASSPGQHSNQPQHF
TGTGCCAGCTCACCAGGACAGCATAGCAATCAGCCCCAGCATTTT
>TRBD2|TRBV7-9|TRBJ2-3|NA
CASTSRGGRADTQYF
TGTGCCAGCACCTCCCGCGGGGGGCGGGCAGATACGCAGTATTTT
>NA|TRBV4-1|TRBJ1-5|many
CASSHATGPSNQPQHF
TGCGCCAGCAGCCACGCCACAGGACCCAGCAATCAGCCCCAGCATTTT
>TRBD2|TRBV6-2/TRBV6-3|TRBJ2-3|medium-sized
CASSYGTSGTDTQYF
TGTGCCAGCAGTTACGGGACTAGCGGGACAGATACGCAGTATTTT
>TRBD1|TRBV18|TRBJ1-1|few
CASSRGQDYTEAFF
TGTGCCAGCTCACGGGGACAGGACTACACTGAAGCTTTCTTT
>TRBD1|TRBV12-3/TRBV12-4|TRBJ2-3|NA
CASSPRTGASTDTQYF
TGTGCCAGCAGTCCGAGGACAGGGGCTAGCACAGATACGCAGTATTTT
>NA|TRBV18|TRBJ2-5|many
CASSSYREETQYF
TGTGCCAGCTCATCTTACCGGGAAGAGACCCAGTACTTC
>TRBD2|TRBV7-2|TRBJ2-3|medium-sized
CASSWSGGGADTQYF
TGTGCCAGCAGCTGGAGCGGGGGGGGCGCAGATACGCAGTATTTT
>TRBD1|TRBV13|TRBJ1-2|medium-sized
CASSVGTGYGYTF
TGTGCCAGCAGCGTAGGGACAGGGTATGGCTACACCTTC
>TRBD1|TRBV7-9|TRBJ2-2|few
CASSPQGFGGELFF
TGTGCCAGCAGCCCACAGGGGTTTGGCGGGGAGCTGTTTTTT
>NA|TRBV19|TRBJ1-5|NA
CASSLQINQPQHF
TGTGCCAGTAGTCTACAGATCAATCAGCCCCAGCATTTT
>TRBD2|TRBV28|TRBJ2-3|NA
CASSPLSGGGTSTDTQYF
TGTGCCAGCAGCCCCTTAAGCGGGGGGGGTACTAGCACAGATACGCAGTATTTT
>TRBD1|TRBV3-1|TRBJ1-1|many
CASSRGTVNTEAFF
TGTGCCAGCAGCCGCGGGACAGTGAACACTGAAGCTTTCTTT
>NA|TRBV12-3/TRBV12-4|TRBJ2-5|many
CASRGQYDPSAQYF
TGTGCCAGCCGCGGGCAGTATGACCCCTCGGCCCAGTACTTC
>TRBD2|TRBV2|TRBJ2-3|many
CASGWDYPSTDTQYF
TGTGCCAGCGGATGGGACTACCCCAGCACAGATACGCAGTATTTT
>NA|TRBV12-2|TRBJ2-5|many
CASRSPGESGSPLLVSRQETQYF
TGTGCAAGTCGCTCCCCCGGGGAATCAGGGAGCCCCCTACTAGTTTCTCGGCAAGAGACCCAGTACTTC
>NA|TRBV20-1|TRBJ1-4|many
CSARDWRAETNEKLFF
TGCAGTGCTAGAGATTGGAGGGCAGAGACTAATGAAAAACTGTTTTTT
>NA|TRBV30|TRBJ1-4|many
CAWRSYEKLFF
TGTGCCTGGAGGAGTTATGAAAAACTGTTTTTT
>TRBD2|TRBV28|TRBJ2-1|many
CASSKLAGAWDEQFF
TGTGCCAGCAGTAAACTAGCGGGGGCTTGGGATGAGCAGTTCTTC
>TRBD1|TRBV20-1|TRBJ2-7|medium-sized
CSARDRGREQYF
TGCAGTGCTAGAGACAGGGGGCGCGAGCAGTACTTC
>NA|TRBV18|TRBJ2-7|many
CASSPEFTYEQYF
TGTGCCAGCTCACCGGAATTTACCTACGAGCAGTACTTC
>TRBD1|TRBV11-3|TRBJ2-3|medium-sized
CASSFSTGGSTDTQYF
TGTGCCAGCAGCTTCTCGACAGGGGGAAGCACAGATACGCAGTATTTT
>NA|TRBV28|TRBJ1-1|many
CASSYKYRHPNTEAFF
TGTGCCAGCAGTTATAAGTACAGACACCCGAACACTGAAGCTTTCTTT
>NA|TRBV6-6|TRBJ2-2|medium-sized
CASSRDKTGELFF
TGTGCCAGCAGTCGAGATAAGACCGGGGAGCTGTTTTTT
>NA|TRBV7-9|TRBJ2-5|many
CASSLGSDGETQYF
TGTGCCAGCAGCTTAGGTTCCGACGGAGAGACCCAGTACTTC
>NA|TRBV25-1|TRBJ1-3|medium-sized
CASSEFEGAGNTIYF
TGTGCCAGCAGTGAATTTGAGGGTGCTGGAAACACCATATATTTT
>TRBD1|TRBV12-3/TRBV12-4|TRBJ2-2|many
CASSYRPFGTGDTGELFF
TGTGCCAGCAGTTATCGCCCCTTTGGGACAGGGGACACCGGGGAGCTGTTTTTT
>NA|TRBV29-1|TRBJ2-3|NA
CSVKSPEIQGTQYF
TGCAGCGTTAAGAGTCCGGAAATCCAGGGTACGCAGTATTTT
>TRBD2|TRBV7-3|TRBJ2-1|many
CASSSPTGGGLNEQFF
TGTGCCAGCAGCTCCCCTACGGGAGGGGGTCTCAATGAGCAGTTCTTC
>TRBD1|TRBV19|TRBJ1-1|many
CASRMGVGQGTPEAFF
TGTGCCAGTAGGATGGGGGTCGGACAGGGTACTCCTGAAGCTTTCTTT
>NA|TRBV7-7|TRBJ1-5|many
CASSLDRDQPQHF
TGTGCTAGCAGCTTAGACCGGGATCAGCCCCAGCATTTT
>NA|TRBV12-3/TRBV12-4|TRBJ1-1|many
CASSSGGTEAFF
TGTGCCAGCAGTTCAGGTGGCACTGAAGCTTTCTTT
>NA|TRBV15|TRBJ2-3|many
CATSRDRGRVTDTQYF
TGTGCCACCAGCAGAGATCGCGGCAGGGTCACAGATACGCAGTATTTT
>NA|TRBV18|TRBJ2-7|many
CASSPKTLSYEQYF
TGTGCCAGCTCACCGAAGACACTTTCCTACGAGCAGTACTTC
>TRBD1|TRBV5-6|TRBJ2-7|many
CASSPGTGNTYEQYF
TGTGCCAGCAGCCCGGGGACAGGAAACACCTACGAGCAGTACTTC
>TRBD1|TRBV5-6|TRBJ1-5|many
CASSLWTGRANQPQHF
TGTGCCAGCAGCCTATGGACAGGGAGAGCTAATCAGCCCCAGCATTTT
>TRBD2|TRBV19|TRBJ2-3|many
CASSKGTSGGASTDTQYF
TGTGCCAGTAGTAAGGGGACTAGCGGGGGGGCCTCCACAGATACGCAGTATTTT
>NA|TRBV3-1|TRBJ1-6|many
CASSQGRSNSPLHF
TGTGCCAGCAGCCAAGGCCGGTCAAATTCACCCCTCCACTTT